This T cell receptor beta chain was recorded in a study of cytomegalovirus exposure and HLA in healthy donors. Overall study: Later, an analysis reported that the 130 or so validation repertoires had used the same platform as the approximately 630 first-cohort repertoires. Study results and caveats: The classifier reportedly diagnosed cytomegalovirus status with high sensitivity and specificity. Generally TCR sequences proved uncommon, though certain public TCRs appeared in numerous donors. The study designated about 180 TCR beta chains cytomegalovirus-associated.

TCRdb's table, derived via immunoSEQ multiplex PCR, lists solely in-frame clones and lacks some. The repertoire holds 150,000 to 200,000 clones, with about 84% as singletons. To note about this clone: The target antigen is unknown.

The V gene end was trimmed by 8 bases and the J gene end by 1 base; junction bases not matched to a gene: 10. This CDR3 comprises 16 residues. Germline CDR1 and CDR2: SEHNR and FQNEAQ (reference sequence). The TCR sequence derives from a woman in her late teens or twenties in good health and CMV-seronegative. The V gene is TRBV7-9, the J gene TRBJ2-2, with 7 positions matching TRBD1. Sequenced: PBMCs. DNA of the CDR3: TGTGCCAGCTCGACACAGGGACAGTTGAACACCGGGGAGCTGTTTTTT. Protein: CASSTQGQLNTGELFF.